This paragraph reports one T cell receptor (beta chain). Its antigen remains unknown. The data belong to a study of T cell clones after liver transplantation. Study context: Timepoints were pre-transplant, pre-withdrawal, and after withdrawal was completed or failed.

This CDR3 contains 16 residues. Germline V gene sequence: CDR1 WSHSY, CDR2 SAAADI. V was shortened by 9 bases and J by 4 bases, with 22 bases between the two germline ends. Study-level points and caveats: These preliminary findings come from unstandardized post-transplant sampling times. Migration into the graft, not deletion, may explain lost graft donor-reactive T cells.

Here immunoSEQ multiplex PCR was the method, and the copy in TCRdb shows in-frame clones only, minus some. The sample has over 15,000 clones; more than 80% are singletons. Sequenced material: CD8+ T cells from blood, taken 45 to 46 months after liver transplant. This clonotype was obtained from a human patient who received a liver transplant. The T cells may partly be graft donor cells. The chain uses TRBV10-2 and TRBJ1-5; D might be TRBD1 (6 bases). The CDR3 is CASSTGTDSWNQPQHF. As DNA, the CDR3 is TGCGCCAGTTCGACCGGGACGGACAGTTGGAATCAGCCCCAGCATTTT.